This T cell receptor (beta chain) originates from a study of human T cells and chemical hapten exposure. This clonotype was picked up a small number of times. Antigen specificity is unknown. Broader study findings: There was a positive correlation between PT1 expanded TCR counts and patch test score. Sensitization with DPC brought no change to TCRs above 1 in 1000 in frequency.

Germline values: CDR1 SGHDT, CDR2 YYEEEE. The length of the CDR3 is 13 residues. The ends were cut back, 1 base at V and 4 bases at J, with 8 bases in the middle. Individual cDNA molecules (in the library) carried attached unique molecular identifiers. A single record per CDR3 protein comes from TCRdb applying MiXCR to the RACE reads. The repertoire holds 95,000 or so distinct CDR3 sequences, about 11% seen once, with about 2.4% in the top ten. Sample time point: patch test 1, 2 weeks after DPC sensitization. The treatment here: therapeutic diphenylcyclopropenone sensitization with weekly scalp DPC. V usage is TRBV5-6 and J usage is TRBJ1-1; unclear D gene. The receptor was isolated from a man aged 40-55 years with alopecia areata. Some clones in this sample may be carry-over from other donors' samples. The sample in question was whole blood, obtained in connection with sensitization to the hapten diphenylcyclopropenone (DPC). CDR3 residues: CASSLIGGTEAFF. DNA of the CDR3: TGTGCCAGCAGCTTGATTGGTGGCACTGAAGCTTTCTTT.